What follows is one TCR beta chain and its context. Its recognized antigen is unknown. No base qualities exist here, and no much larger clone lies one base off it. The sample belongs to a study of preoperative IRX-2 immunotherapy in early breast cancer (dated by TCRdb to about 2019). The intended sense of this specimen's treatment or condition label: preoperative locoregional IRX-2 cytokine immunotherapy. The samples were obtained from a phase Ib study in which preoperative, locoregional IRX-2 cytokine immunotherapy intended to prime immune responses was tested. The donors were early-stage breast cancer patients who were given IRX-2 prior to surgery. The receptor library was made with the immunoSEQ multiplex PCR assay. TCRdb stores this immuneACCESS table with in-frame sequences only. Part of the clones is absent; in the studies checked, under half of the shortfall reflects unresolved V genes, and no reason is known for the rest. The sample contains 25,000 to 30,000 clones, around four fifths of them found a single time. The ten top clones hold about 1.2% of the sample.

The CDR3 runs 15 residues from the cysteine to the phenylalanine. The sequence is cut down to CDR3 DNA, 45 bases in frame from base 1. As encoded in the germline V gene, CDR1 is MGHDK while CDR2 is SYGVNS. Cut back by 3 bases and 5 bases, the V and J ends lie 16 bases apart. Rearrangement joined TRBV25-1 to TRBJ1-1; a weak D assignment points to TRBD1 (5 bases agree). This receptor was taken from a human donor with breast cancer. Sequenced here: lymph node tissue, sampled after IRX-2 immunotherapy. The CDR3 protein sequence reads: CASSERYLQATEAFF. The DNA is TGTGCCAGCAGTGAGCGATATCTACAGGCGACTGAAGCTTTCTTT. Reference TRBV25-1 and TRBJ1-1 genes cover what lies past the CDR3, so the full variable domain is EADIYQTPRYLVIGTGKKITLECSQTMGHDKMYWYQQDPGMELHLIHYSYGVNSTEKGDLSSESTVSRIRTEHFPLTLESARPSHTSQYLCASSERYLQATEAFFGQGTRLTVV.